A selection of T cell receptor beta chains follows, all from one sample in a study of blood T cell repertoires in COVID-19. Measured with immunoSEQ multiplex PCR; TCRdb has only the in-frame clones, and not every one. The data show fewer than 200,000 clones, around 82% seen once. The sequencing input was peripheral blood. The receptors derive from a man in his 60s who had recovered from COVID-19. The CDR3 runs from the conserved cysteine through the conserved F or W. The D gene is left open where the match is weak. Clone size is shown for a subset of rows, as once, few, many or a class of expanded clone.

clone size: .; D gene: .; J gene: TRBJ1-2; V gene: TRBV6-1; CDR3 protein: CASSERRLYGYTF; CDR3 DNA: TGTGCCAGCAGTGAACGGCGGCTTTATGGCTACACCTTC
clone size: .; D gene: TRBD2; J gene: TRBJ2-5; V gene: TRBV5-1; CDR3 protein: CASSLGTSGGNQETQYF; CDR3 DNA: TGCGCCAGCAGCTTGGGTACTAGCGGGGGAAACCAAGAGACCCAGTACTTC
clone size: once; D gene: TRBD1; J gene: TRBJ1-6; V gene: TRBV5-1; CDR3 protein: CASSLGQANSPLHF; CDR3 DNA: TGCGCCAGCAGCCTGGGACAGGCTAATTCACCCCTCCACTTT
clone size: once; D gene: .; J gene: TRBJ2-7; V gene: TRBV12-3/TRBV12-4; CDR3 protein: CASSFGQGAEQYF; CDR3 DNA: TGTGCCAGCAGTTTTGGGCAGGGCGCCGAGCAGTACTTC
clone size: .; D gene: TRBD2; J gene: TRBJ2-7; V gene: TRBV7-2; CDR3 protein: CASSLVSGTSPKQYF; CDR3 DNA: TGTGCCAGCAGCTTAGTCTCTGGGACTAGCCCTAAGCAGTACTTC
clone size: .; D gene: .; J gene: TRBJ2-3; V gene: TRBV27; CDR3 protein: CASSFLNTLNTDTQYF; CDR3 DNA: TGTGCCAGCAGTTTTTTGAACACCCTCAACACAGATACGCAGTATTTT
clone size: .; D gene: .; J gene: TRBJ2-7; V gene: TRBV7-9; CDR3 protein: CASSSSWGHLAEQYF; CDR3 DNA: TGTGCCAGCAGCTCTTCGTGGGGCCACCTTGCGGAGCAGTACTTC
clone size: .; D gene: .; J gene: TRBJ1-1; V gene: TRBV18; CDR3 protein: CASSGVNRHTEAFF; CDR3 DNA: TGTGCCAGCTCCGGGGTGAATCGCCACACTGAAGCTTTCTTT
clone size: .; D gene: .; J gene: TRBJ2-3; V gene: TRBV7-9; CDR3 protein: CASSLGTWQDTQYF; CDR3 DNA: TGTGCCAGCAGCTTAGGCACCTGGCAAGATACGCAGTATTTT
clone size: .; D gene: .; J gene: TRBJ2-1; V gene: TRBV19; CDR3 protein: CASRTWGREDEQFF; CDR3 DNA: TGTGCCAGCAGGACGTGGGGGCGCGAGGATGAGCAGTTCTTC
clone size: .; D gene: TRBD2; J gene: TRBJ2-4; V gene: TRBV5-4; CDR3 protein: CASSLAVGTSGSRAKNIQYF; CDR3 DNA: TGTGCCAGCAGCTTGGCGGTGGGGACTAGCGGTTCCCGAGCCAAAAACATTCAGTACTTC
clone size: .; D gene: TRBD1; J gene: TRBJ1-2; V gene: TRBV11-2; CDR3 protein: CASSRGAGGHGYTF; CDR3 DNA: TGTGCCAGCAGTCGCGGGGCAGGGGGTCATGGCTACACCTTC
clone size: once; D gene: .; J gene: TRBJ1-1; V gene: TRBV10-3; CDR3 protein: CAISVTGEAEAFF; CDR3 DNA: TGTGCCATCAGTGTTACCGGGGAGGCTGAAGCTTTCTTT
clone size: .; D gene: TRBD1; J gene: TRBJ1-6; V gene: TRBV7-2; CDR3 protein: CASSSGQDSPLHF; CDR3 DNA: TGTGCCAGCAGCTCCGGACAGGATTCACCCCTCCACTTT
clone size: .; D gene: .; J gene: TRBJ2-5; V gene: TRBV20-1; CDR3 protein: CSASGSDGETQYF; CDR3 DNA: TGCAGTGCTAGTGGGTCCGACGGGGAGACCCAGTACTTC
clone size: once; D gene: TRBD2; J gene: TRBJ2-1; V gene: TRBV6-2/TRBV6-3; CDR3 protein: CASSLAGGPYNEQFF; CDR3 DNA: TGTGCCAGCAGCTTAGCGGGGGGGCCTTACAATGAGCAGTTCTTC
clone size: .; D gene: TRBD1; J gene: TRBJ1-3; V gene: TRBV7-8; CDR3 protein: CASSSMGQTVGNTIYF; CDR3 DNA: TGTGCCAGCAGCTCGATGGGACAGACGGTCGGAAACACCATATATTTT
clone size: .; D gene: .; J gene: TRBJ2-3; V gene: TRBV5-1; CDR3 protein: CASSLGGGPDTQYF; CDR3 DNA: TGCGCCAGCAGCTTGGGTGGGGGCCCAGATACGCAGTATTTT
clone size: .; D gene: .; J gene: TRBJ2-7; V gene: TRBV6-2/TRBV6-3; CDR3 protein: CASSFALSRGHEQYF; CDR3 DNA: TGTGCCAGCAGCTTCGCCCTTAGCAGGGGTCACGAGCAGTACTTC
clone size: .; D gene: .; J gene: TRBJ2-5; V gene: TRBV6-4; CDR3 protein: CASSDPRETQYF; CDR3 DNA: TGTGCCAGCAGTGACCCCCGGGAGACCCAGTACTTC
clone size: .; D gene: TRBD1; J gene: TRBJ2-2; V gene: TRBV9; CDR3 protein: CASSVENRGPRLFF; CDR3 DNA: TGTGCCAGCAGCGTAGAGAACAGGGGTCCGAGGCTGTTTTTT
clone size: .; D gene: TRBD1; J gene: TRBJ2-1; V gene: TRBV7-3; CDR3 protein: CASSLGDSSYNEQFF; CDR3 DNA: TGTGCCAGCAGCTTAGGGGACAGCTCCTACAATGAGCAGTTCTTC
clone size: .; D gene: .; J gene: TRBJ2-1; V gene: TRBV14; CDR3 protein: CASSRLGGQDEQFF; CDR3 DNA: TGTGCCAGCAGCCGTCTGGGGGGGCAAGATGAGCAGTTCTTC
clone size: .; D gene: TRBD1; J gene: TRBJ1-5; V gene: TRBV6-5; CDR3 protein: CASSLGGGPNQPQHF; CDR3 DNA: TGTGCCAGCAGTTTAGGAGGGGGCCCTAATCAGCCCCAGCATTTT
clone size: .; D gene: TRBD1; J gene: TRBJ1-2; V gene: TRBV6-6; CDR3 protein: CASSITGDGYTF; CDR3 DNA: TGTGCCAGCAGCATAACAGGGGATGGCTACACCTTC
clone size: .; D gene: TRBD2; J gene: TRBJ2-5; V gene: TRBV7-2; CDR3 protein: CASSLGMAGGRQETQYF; CDR3 DNA: TGTGCCAGCAGCTTAGGCATGGCGGGGGGGCGTCAAGAGACCCAGTACTTC
clone size: .; D gene: .; J gene: TRBJ2-3; V gene: TRBV7-3; CDR3 protein: CASSSAGTVTDTQYF; CDR3 DNA: TGTGCCAGCAGCTCGGCGGGGACTGTCACAGATACGCAGTATTTT
clone size: .; D gene: TRBD1; J gene: TRBJ1-2; V gene: TRBV27; CDR3 protein: CASRPTGTYYGYTF; CDR3 DNA: TGTGCCAGCAGACCGACAGGGACGTACTATGGCTACACCTTC
clone size: .; D gene: .; J gene: TRBJ2-7; V gene: TRBV2; CDR3 protein: CASTLDSPGSEQYF; CDR3 DNA: TGTGCCAGCACCTTGGACAGTCCTGGGTCCGAGCAGTACTTC
clone size: .; D gene: TRBD1; J gene: TRBJ1-2; V gene: TRBV9; CDR3 protein: CASSRPDRGERGYTF; CDR3 DNA: TGTGCCAGCAGCAGACCGGACAGGGGAGAACGCGGCTACACCTTC
clone size: .; D gene: .; J gene: TRBJ1-5; V gene: TRBV18; CDR3 protein: CASSPGSGSNQPQHF; CDR3 DNA: TGTGCCAGCTCACCAGGGTCAGGGAGCAATCAGCCCCAGCATTTT
clone size: .; D gene: TRBD1; J gene: TRBJ2-1; V gene: TRBV7-3; CDR3 protein: CASSQNAGTGNEQFF; CDR3 DNA: TGTGCCAGCAGCCAAAATGCCGGGACAGGGAATGAGCAGTTCTTC
clone size: .; D gene: .; J gene: TRBJ2-7; V gene: TRBV14; CDR3 protein: CASSQTGASSYEQYF; CDR3 DNA: TGTGCCAGCAGCCAGACAGGTGCTAGCTCCTACGAGCAGTACTTC
clone size: .; D gene: TRBD1; J gene: TRBJ2-1; V gene: TRBV19; CDR3 protein: CASSTPTGGNEQFF; CDR3 DNA: TGTGCCAGTAGTACCCCGACAGGGGGGAATGAGCAGTTCTTC
clone size: .; D gene: TRBD1; J gene: TRBJ1-1; V gene: TRBV19; CDR3 protein: CASSTTGGTEAFF; CDR3 DNA: TGTGCCAGTAGTACCACAGGGGGCACTGAAGCTTTCTTT
clone size: .; D gene: TRBD1; J gene: TRBJ2-1; V gene: TRBV9; CDR3 protein: CASSAAGTALSSYNEQFF; CDR3 DNA: TGTGCCAGCAGCGCGGCTGGGACAGCCCTAAGCTCCTACAATGAGCAGTTCTTC
clone size: .; D gene: .; J gene: TRBJ2-5; V gene: TRBV11-1; CDR3 protein: CASSRGTGRKETQYF; CDR3 DNA: TGTGCCAGCAGCCGAGGGACTGGGCGGAAAGAGACCCAGTACTTC
clone size: .; D gene: .; J gene: TRBJ1-2; V gene: TRBV25-1; CDR3 protein: CASTADSNYGYTF; CDR3 DNA: TGTGCCAGCACGGCGGACAGTAACTATGGCTACACCTTC
clone size: once; D gene: TRBD1; J gene: TRBJ2-1; V gene: TRBV2; CDR3 protein: CASKGYRGDNEQFF; CDR3 DNA: TGTGCCAGCAAGGGGTACAGGGGAGACAATGAGCAGTTCTTC
clone size: .; D gene: .; J gene: TRBJ2-1; V gene: TRBV19; CDR3 protein: CASSSRAAGAGERRYNEQFF; CDR3 DNA: TGTGCCAGTAGTAGTCGGGCCGCGGGGGCCGGTGAGAGAAGGTACAATGAGCAGTTCTTC
clone size: once; D gene: TRBD1; J gene: TRBJ2-7; V gene: TRBV27; CDR3 protein: CASSLYGTGGMYEQYF; CDR3 DNA: TGTGCCAGCAGTTTATACGGGACAGGGGGTATGTACGAGCAGTACTTC
clone size: .; D gene: .; J gene: TRBJ2-7; V gene: TRBV5-6; CDR3 protein: CASTFTGAEQYF; CDR3 DNA: TGTGCCAGCACCTTTACGGGAGCGGAGCAGTACTTC
clone size: .; D gene: .; J gene: TRBJ1-6; V gene: TRBV11-2; CDR3 protein: CASSLNSPLHF; CDR3 DNA: TGTGCCAGCAGCCTTAATTCACCCCTCCACTTT
clone size: .; D gene: TRBD1; J gene: TRBJ2-3; V gene: TRBV4-3; CDR3 protein: CASSQEPLPGQGSDTQYF; CDR3 DNA: TGCGCCAGCAGCCAAGAACCCCTTCCGGGACAGGGCTCAGATACGCAGTATTTT
clone size: once; D gene: TRBD2; J gene: TRBJ2-4; V gene: TRBV3-1/TRBV3-2; CDR3 protein: CASSPTSSGGTKNIQYF; CDR3 DNA: TGTGCCAGCAGCCCCACATCTAGCGGGGGGACAAAAAACATTCAGTACTTC
clone size: .; D gene: .; J gene: TRBJ2-6; V gene: TRBV3-1/TRBV3-2; CDR3 protein: CASSQVRQGANVLTF; CDR3 DNA: TGTGCCAGCAGCCAAGTGCGGCAAGGGGCCAACGTCCTGACTTTC
clone size: .; D gene: .; J gene: TRBJ1-1; V gene: TRBV10-3; CDR3 protein: CAISERGGEDTEAFF; CDR3 DNA: TGTGCCATCAGTGAGAGGGGGGGTGAGGACACTGAAGCTTTCTTT
clone size: .; D gene: TRBD2; J gene: TRBJ2-1; V gene: TRBV11-2; CDR3 protein: CASSFPSGNEQFF; CDR3 DNA: TGTGCCAGCAGCTTCCCTAGCGGCAATGAGCAGTTCTTC
clone size: .; D gene: TRBD2; J gene: TRBJ2-7; V gene: TRBV4-1; CDR3 protein: CASSRSGGYEQYF; CDR3 DNA: TGCGCCAGCAGTAGGAGCGGGGGCTACGAGCAGTACTTC
clone size: .; D gene: .; J gene: TRBJ2-3; V gene: TRBV11-3; CDR3 protein: CASRPQVGLWFRRSYTQYF; CDR3 DNA: TGTGCCAGCAGACCACAGGTCGGGCTATGGTTTCGACGGTCATATACGCAGTATTTT
clone size: .; D gene: .; J gene: TRBJ2-7; V gene: TRBV7-2; CDR3 protein: CASSLEDRKPVYEQYF; CDR3 DNA: TGTGCCAGCAGCCTAGAGGACAGAAAACCAGTTTACGAGCAGTACTTC
clone size: .; D gene: .; J gene: TRBJ1-1; V gene: TRBV5-6; CDR3 protein: CASSLTVNTEAFF; CDR3 DNA: TGTGCCAGCAGCTTGACTGTGAACACTGAAGCTTTCTTT
clone size: .; D gene: .; J gene: TRBJ1-1; V gene: TRBV4-2; CDR3 protein: CASSQEGLWDTEAFF; CDR3 DNA: TGTGCCAGCAGCCAAGAGGGCCTATGGGACACTGAAGCTTTCTTT
clone size: .; D gene: .; J gene: TRBJ2-5; V gene: TRBV9; CDR3 protein: CASSRRGETQYF; CDR3 DNA: TGTGCCAGCAGCCGGCGGGGAGAGACCCAGTACTTC
clone size: .; D gene: .; J gene: TRBJ2-7; V gene: TRBV10-3; CDR3 protein: CATGQNPYEQYF; CDR3 DNA: TGTGCCACCGGACAGAATCCCTACGAGCAGTACTTC
clone size: once; D gene: TRBD1; J gene: TRBJ1-2; V gene: TRBV18; CDR3 protein: CASSPGQGQGVGYTF; CDR3 DNA: TGTGCCAGCTCACCTGGTCAGGGACAGGGGGTTGGCTACACCTTC
clone size: .; D gene: .; J gene: TRBJ2-7; V gene: TRBV9; CDR3 protein: CASSVAAAGSSYEQYF; CDR3 DNA: TGTGCCAGCAGCGTAGCCGCGGCGGGGTCATCCTACGAGCAGTACTTC